Below, one T cell receptor (beta chain) is given with its context. Germline CDR1 LGHNA, CDR2 YSLEER. CDR3 size: 17 residues. V shed 3 bases and J 4 bases; nucleotides not matched to a gene: 14. TCRdb re-analysed the RACE reads in MiXCR, keeping a single row per CDR3 protein. The sample lists just under 350,000 distinct CDR3 sequences; 5.5% to 8% were seen once. The sample originates from a study of human T cells and chemical hapten exposure. Indicated time point: patch test 1, 2 weeks after DPC sensitization. The treatment: therapeutic diphenylcyclopropenone sensitization with weekly scalp DPC. Alopecia patients, 18 to 70 years old and DPC-suitable, served as donors.

This TCR was recovered from a woman in her late teens or twenties with alopecia areata. Some clones in this sample may be carry-over from other donors' samples. V gene TRBV4-3 combines with J gene TRBJ2-7; 8 bases line up with TRBD1. Sequencing was performed on whole blood, taken in connection with sensitization to the hapten diphenylcyclopropenone (DPC). CDR3 protein: CASSQGMDRASFYEQYF. The CDR3 DNA follows: TGCGCCAGCAGCCAGGGGATGGACAGGGCTTCATTTTACGAGCAGTACTTC.